Listed below are T cell receptor beta chains from one sample, sequenced in a study of T cells in Graves' hyperthyroidism and ophthalmopathy. Using its own MiXCR run on the multiplex PCR reads, TCRdb lists one record per CDR3 protein. The repertoire has roughly 380,000 distinct CDR3 sequences, 15% to 20% of them found once; the top ten carry around 15%. The specimen was blood. The receptors were gathered from a woman in her thirties or forties with Graves' ophthalmopathy. Both conserved end residues are part of each CDR3. A D gene is named only where the DNA matches it firmly. A clone size is listed for some rows: how often the clone was seen (once, few, many), or a class if it is expanded.

few	TRBD2	TRBJ2-7	TRBV20-1	TGCAGTGCCGGAGCGGAACTAGCGGACCGATTGTGGGAGCAGTACTTC	CSAGAELADRLWEQYF
few	.	TRBJ2-7	TRBV12-3/TRBV12-4	TGTGCCAGCAGTTTTGGGGTAGACGACGAGCAGTACTTC	CASSFGVDDEQYF
many	.	TRBJ1-1	TRBV12-3/TRBV12-4	TGTGCCAGCAGTGGCCGGCACGGGGGGACTGAAGCTTTCTTT	CASSGRHGGTEAFF
many	TRBD1	TRBJ1-2	TRBV12-3/TRBV12-4	TGTGCCAGCAGTTTCTCGTGGACAGGGGCCAACTATGGCTACACCTTC	CASSFSWTGANYGYTF
.	TRBD2	TRBJ2-5	TRBV6-2/TRBV6-3	TGTGCCAGCAGGCGAACTAGCGGGAGTTTTGAGACCCAGTACTTC	CASRRTSGSFETQYF
many	.	TRBJ1-1	TRBV5-6	TGTGCCAGCAGCCCAGTGACAGGTCGAAAAATGAACACTGAAGCTTTCTTT	CASSPVTGRKMNTEAFF
many	.	TRBJ1-1	TRBV19	TGTGCCAGTAGTCTAGGACAGTTAATTAAAACTGAAGCTTTCTTT	CASSLGQLIKTEAFF
many	TRBD1	TRBJ2-7	TRBV5-1	TGCGCCAGCAGCTTTTCAGGGGGTGCGTCCTACGAGCAGTACTTC	CASSFSGGASYEQYF
many	.	TRBJ2-5	TRBV25-1	TGTGCCAGCAGTGAACCGCGGCTAATCCAAGAGACCCAGTACTTC	CASSEPRLIQETQYF
.	TRBD2	TRBJ2-5	TRBV28	TGTGCCAGCAGTTACGGGACTAGCGGGAGGAAGACCCAGTACTTC	CASSYGTSGRKTQYF
many	.	TRBJ1-2	TRBV27	TGTGCCAGCAGGAGGGTGTTGGGGGGCTACACCTTC	CASRRVLGGYTF
many	.	TRBJ1-1	TRBV30	TGTGCCTGGAGTACGGCACGCCGGGGCAACACTGAAGCTTTCTTT	CAWSTARRGNTEAFF
many	TRBD2	TRBJ2-7	TRBV20-1	TGCAGTGCTAGATATGGGACTAGCTACGAGCAGTACTTC	CSARYGTSYEQYF
many	.	TRBJ2-7	TRBV11-2	TGTGCCAGCAGCTTCAATAACAGGGTCTACGAGCAGTACTTC	CASSFNNRVYEQYF
many	.	TRBJ1-2	TRBV29-1	TGCAGCGTTGAGGGTCAGTCCTCTAACTATGGCTACACCTTC	CSVEGQSSNYGYTF
few	TRBD1	TRBJ2-2	TRBV20-1	TGCAGTGCTAGACAGGGGGACACCGGGGAGCTGTTTTTT	CSARQGDTGELFF
many	.	TRBJ1-2	TRBV7-8	TGTGCCAGCAGCTTAAACCCGTCTAACTATGGCTACACCTTC	CASSLNPSNYGYTF
many	.	TRBJ2-5	TRBV27	TGTGCCAGCAAGTATCGGGAGCGGGAGACCCAGTACTTC	CASKYRERETQYF
many	.	TRBJ1-5	TRBV5-6	TGTGCCAGCAGCCTTGAATTACAGGGTCATCAGCCCCAGCATTTT	CASSLELQGHQPQHF
many	TRBD2	TRBJ2-2	TRBV27	TGTGCCAGCTGTAGCGGGAGTTACACCGGGGAGCTGTTTTTC	CASCSGSYTGELFF
many	TRBD2	TRBJ2-2	TRBV27	TGTGCCAGCAGTTTATCGAGGAGCGGGAGGGCCGGGGAGCTGTTTTTT	CASSLSRSGRAGELFF
many	.	TRBJ1-3	TRBV9	TGTGCCAGCAGCCCTGGCAGGGTGTCGGGGTTCGGGACCATATATTTT	CASSPGRVSGFGTIYF
once	.	TRBJ1-1	TRBV6-1	TGTGCCAGCAGGCCCCCGGGACTCTCTGTCATGAACACTGAAGCTTTCTTT	CASRPPGLSVMNTEAFF
many	.	TRBJ1-6	TRBV6-5	TGTGCCAGCAGTTACTCACAGGATAATTCACCCCTCCACTTT	CASSYSQDNSPLHF
many	.	TRBJ2-5	TRBV30	TGTGCCTGGAGTTATGGGACGCCGGGGGAGACCCAGTACTTC	CAWSYGTPGETQYF
.	.	TRBJ2-7	TRBV5-1	TGCGCCAGCAGCTTGGACCTTATGGGGACTTACGGCGAGCAGTACTTC	CASSLDLMGTYGEQYF
many	.	TRBJ2-5	TRBV29-1	TGCAGCGCCGGCCCCCGAGAGACCCAGTACTTC	CSAGPRETQYF
many	.	TRBJ2-2	TRBV5-1	TGCGCCAGCAGCGTGACAGTATCCGGGGAGCTGTTTTTT	CASSVTVSGELFF
many	TRBD2	TRBJ2-7	TRBV20-1	TGCAGTGCTGGGGGGACTAGCGGGCGCCCCTCCTACGAGCAGTACTTC	CSAGGTSGRPSYEQYF
many	.	TRBJ2-2	TRBV28	TGTGCCAGCAGACTCGGGTCACCGAACACCGGGGAGCTGTTTTTT	CASRLGSPNTGELFF